This paragraph covers one TCR beta chain sequence. The antigen remains unidentified. V was clipped by 0 bases and J by 4 bases; unmatched bases: 8. The V gene's germline CDR1 is SGDLS and CDR2 YYNGEE. The CDR3 consists of 16 residues. Around 2 micrograms of genomic DNA from cryopreserved PBMCs went into TCR beta libraries. The source of the sample is a study of cytotoxic CD8 clonotypes in ibrutinib-treated CLL. Study background: Results showed some 24 partial and 2 complete responses; following median 68 months, 14 remained remitted, approximately twelve advanced. General observations from the study: Sampling times (in sustained-remission versus progressing patients) were not the same.

Some clones are missing from TCRdb's copy, which holds only in-frame ones; the method was immunoSEQ multiplex PCR. The sample consists of about 140,000 clones, roughly 80% of them appearing once. The sample was PBMCs, taken after 12 months of ibrutinib treatment. The TCR originated in a human donor with chronic lymphocytic leukemia. The V gene is TRBV9, the J gene TRBJ2-3; 7 bases fit TRBD1. The CDR3 region has the DNA TGTGCCAGCAGCGTAGAGGCAGGGACAGTCGCAGATACGCAGTATTTT. Residues: CASSVEAGTVADTQYF.